This record covers a single TCR beta chain. The antigen remains undetermined. This sample was taken from a study of cytomegalovirus exposure and HLA in healthy donors. The study ran its PCR with 60 Vbeta and 13 Jbeta primers. The authors' processing: A later analysis counted 80 million or so unique TCR beta chains, about 10 million shared. Clones were read by immunoSEQ multiplex PCR, and TCRdb kept only the in-frame ones, dropping some. The V and J calls and clone size were taken over from that table, and D and trimming were inferred from the DNA. The sample holds 180,000 or so clones, about 77% seen once. Germline assignment: CDR1 MRHNA and CDR2 SNTAGT. The CDR3 sequence is 13 residues long. The V and J ends lost 5 bases and 4 bases respectively, with 10 bases between them. Findings of the study overall: According to an earlier analysis, most TCR beta V segments yielded productive rearrangements about 90% or about 30% of the time. In presence/absence analyses, roughly uniform sequencing depth across donors was assumed.

This clonotype originated in a female donor in good health and CMV-seronegative. The chain combines TRBV6-4 with TRBJ2-3; D call uncertain. Material for sequencing was PBMCs. The CDR3 bases are TGTGCCAGCAGTAGTAGTTTAGCAGATACGCAGTATTTT. It yields the protein CASSSSLADTQYF.